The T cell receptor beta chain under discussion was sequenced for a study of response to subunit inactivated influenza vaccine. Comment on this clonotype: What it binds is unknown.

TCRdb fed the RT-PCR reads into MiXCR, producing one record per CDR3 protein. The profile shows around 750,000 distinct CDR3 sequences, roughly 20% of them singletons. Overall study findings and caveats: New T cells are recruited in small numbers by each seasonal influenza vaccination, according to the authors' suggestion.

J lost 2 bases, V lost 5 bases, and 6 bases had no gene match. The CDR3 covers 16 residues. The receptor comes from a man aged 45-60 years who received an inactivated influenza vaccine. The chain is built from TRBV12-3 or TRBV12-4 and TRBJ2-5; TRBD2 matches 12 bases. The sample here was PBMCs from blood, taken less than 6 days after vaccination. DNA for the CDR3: TGTGCCAGCAGTCCGACTAGCGGGGGTGCACAAGAGACCCAGTACTTC. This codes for CASSPTSGGAQETQYF.